The 8 T cell receptor beta chains listed next were all sequenced from one sample in a study of PD-L1 blockade in urothelial cancer (dated by TCRdb to 2016 to 2017). Explained via the paper, the time point label denotes: pretreatment peripheral blood. Libraries came from the immunoSEQ multiplex PCR assay. Entries here come from immuneACCESS through TCRdb and include only in-frame sequences with V and J called. Some clones fail to appear in such tables; in the studies checked, an unresolved V gene covers under half of the shortfall, and the cause of the remainder is unknown. This sample gives tens of thousands of clones in total; 90% of them show up just once. The ten largest account for around 1.5% of the sample. The sample here was PBMCs, taken around atezolizumab (anti-PD-L1) treatment. Every receptor here comes from a man aged 55 to 70 with urothelial cancer.

This chain connects TRBV5-6 to TRBJ2-3; D possibly corresponds to TRBD1 (6 bases). The CDR3 extends over 16 amino acids. V was clipped by 1 base and J by 4 bases, with 16 bases between them. Germline values: CDR1 SGHDT, CDR2 YYEEEE. CDR3 nucleotides: TGTGCCAGCAGCTTGACCTTCGTCAGGGGTGCAGATACGCAGTATTTT. It codes for CASSLTFVRGADTQYF. Full variable domain (rest looked up from reference TRBV5-6 and TRBJ2-3): DAGVTQSPTHLIKTRGQQVTLRCSPKSGHDTVSWYQQALGQGPQFIFQYYEEEERQRGNFPDRFSGHQFPNYSSELNVNALLLGDSALYLCASSLTFVRGADTQYFGPGTRLTVL.

This clone has more than one count but fewer than ten. The chain links TRBV6-1 to TRBJ2-5; D uncertain. V gave up 5 bases and J gave up 2 bases, with 9 bases separating them. This CDR3 is 13 amino acids long. CDR1 and CDR2 from the germline V gene are MNHNS and SASEGT. CDR3 coding DNA: TGTGCCAGCAGTACATCAGCGCAAGAGACCCAGTACTTC. Translating gives CASSTSAQETQYF.

The chain links TRBV11-3 to TRBJ2-1; TRBD2 is a possible D gene (5 bases). V was shortened by 5 bases and J by 6 bases, with 11 bases between the two germline ends. This CDR3 spans 13 amino acids. From germline, CDR1 is SGHNT and CDR2 YENEEA. Written as DNA, the CDR3 is TGTGCCAGCAGCACCACTAGTGTCAATGAGCAGTTCTTC. It encodes CASSTTSVNEQFF.

CDR3 sequence: CAWRRTGGDTQYF. The CDR3 DNA is TGTGCCTGGAGGAGGACGGGCGGGGATACGCAGTATTTT. The V call is TRBV30, the J call TRBJ2-3, with D tentatively TRBD2 (5 bases). CDR3 length: 13 amino acids. The V gene lost 3 bases and the J gene lost 6 bases, with 13 bases spanning the gap. Germline V gene data show CDR1 as GTSNPN and CDR2 as SVGIG (reference sequence).

The rearrangement joins TRBV19 to TRBJ1-1; a possible D gene is TRBD1 (6 bases). V gave up 3 bases and J gave up 7 bases, with 12 bases separating them. The CDR3 length is 13 residues. From germline, CDR1 is LNHDA and CDR2 SQIVND (reference sequence). CDR3 bases: TGTGCCAGTAGTATGCGGGGGGCTGGTGAAGCTTTCTTT. Translating it yields CASSMRGAGEAFF.

The J gene is TRBJ2-1, the V gene TRBV7-2; unclear D gene. Germline CDR1 is SGHTA and CDR2 is FQGNSA. V shed 2 bases and J shed 10 bases, with 6 bases lying between them. This CDR3 is built from 11 residues. Here the CDR3 DNA reads TGTGCCAGCAGCTTAATCTCCGAGCAGTTCTTC. Its translation: CASSLISEQFF.

In its sample, this clone was seen once. The chain uses TRBV4-3 and TRBJ1-1; the D is unclear. The V gene's germline CDR1 is LGHNA and CDR2 YSLEER. The CDR3 runs 15 residues. V was shortened by 0 bases and J by 0 bases, with 8 bases between the two germline ends. This chain's CDR3 is CASSQEGVLNTEAFF. As DNA, the CDR3 is TGCGCCAGCAGCCAAGAGGGCGTGTTGAACACTGAAGCTTTCTTT.

This clone was counted a few times. V usage is TRBV27 and J usage is TRBJ2-7, with TRBD2 identical over 8 bases. The CDR3 covers 16 residues. The germline V gene encodes CDR1 MNHEY and CDR2 SMNVEV (reference sequence). Trimming took 7 bases from V and 5 from J; bases not matched to a gene: 16. This CDR3 reads CASTSLAGGAIDEQYF. The CDR3 DNA sequence: TGTGCCAGCACCTCCTTGGCCGGGGGGGCGATCGACGAGCAGTACTTC.